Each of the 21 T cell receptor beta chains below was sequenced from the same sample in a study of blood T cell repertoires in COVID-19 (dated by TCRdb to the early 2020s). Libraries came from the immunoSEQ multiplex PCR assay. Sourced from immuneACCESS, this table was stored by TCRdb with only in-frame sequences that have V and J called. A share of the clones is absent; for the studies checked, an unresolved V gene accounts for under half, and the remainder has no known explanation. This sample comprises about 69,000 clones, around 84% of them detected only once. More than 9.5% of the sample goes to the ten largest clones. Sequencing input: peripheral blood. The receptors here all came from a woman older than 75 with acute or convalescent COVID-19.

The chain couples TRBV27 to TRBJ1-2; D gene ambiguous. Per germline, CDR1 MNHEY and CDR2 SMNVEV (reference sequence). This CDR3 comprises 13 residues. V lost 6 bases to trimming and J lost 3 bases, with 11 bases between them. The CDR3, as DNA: TGTGCCAGCAGCGTCCGAGGCGACTATGGCTACACCTTC. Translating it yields CASSVRGDYGYTF.

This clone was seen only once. CDR3 sequence: CASSQRDYPNTGELFF. The CDR3 bases are TGTGCCAGCAGCCAAAGGGACTACCCTAACACCGGGGAGCTGTTTTTT. The chain is built from TRBV3-1 (or the pseudogene TRBV3-2) and TRBJ2-2; TRBD2 matches at 7 bases. V was clipped by 2 bases and J by 2 bases; unmatched bases: 5. Germline values: CDR1 LGHDT, CDR2 YNNKEL (reference sequence). This CDR3 region has 16 residues.

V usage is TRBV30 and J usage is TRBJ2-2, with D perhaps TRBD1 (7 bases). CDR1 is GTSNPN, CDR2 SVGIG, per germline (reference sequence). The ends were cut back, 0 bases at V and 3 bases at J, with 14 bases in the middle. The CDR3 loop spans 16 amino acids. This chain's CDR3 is CAWSVRGAVYTGELFF. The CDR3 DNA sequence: TGTGCCTGGAGTGTCAGGGGGGCGGTATACACCGGGGAGCTGTTTTTT.

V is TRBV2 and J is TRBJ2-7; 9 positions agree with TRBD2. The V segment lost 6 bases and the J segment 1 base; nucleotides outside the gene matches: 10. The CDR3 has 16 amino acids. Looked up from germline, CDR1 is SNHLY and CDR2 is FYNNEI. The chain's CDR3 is CASRGGTSGLSYEQYF. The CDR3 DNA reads TGTGCCAGCAGGGGGGGAACTAGCGGGCTTTCCTACGAGCAGTACTTC. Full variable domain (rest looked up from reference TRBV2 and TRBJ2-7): EPEVTQTPSHQVTQMGQEVILRCVPISNHLYFYWYRQILGQKVEFLVSFYNNEISEKSEIFDDQFSVERPDGSNFTLKIRSTKLEDSAMYFCASRGGTSGLSYEQYFGPGTRLTVT.

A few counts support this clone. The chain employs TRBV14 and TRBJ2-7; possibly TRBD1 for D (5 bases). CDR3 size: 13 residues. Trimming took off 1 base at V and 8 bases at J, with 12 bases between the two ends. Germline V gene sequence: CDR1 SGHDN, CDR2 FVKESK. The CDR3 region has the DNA TGTGCCAGCAGCCAAGTAGAATGGGGCCAGCAGTACTTC. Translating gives CASSQVEWGQQYF. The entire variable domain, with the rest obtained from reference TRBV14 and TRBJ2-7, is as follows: EAGVTQFPSHSVIEKGQTVTLRCDPISGHDNLYWYRRVMGKEIKFLLHFVKESKQDESGMPNNRFLAERTGGTYSTLKVQPAELEDSGVYFCASSQVEWGQQYFGPGTRLTVT.

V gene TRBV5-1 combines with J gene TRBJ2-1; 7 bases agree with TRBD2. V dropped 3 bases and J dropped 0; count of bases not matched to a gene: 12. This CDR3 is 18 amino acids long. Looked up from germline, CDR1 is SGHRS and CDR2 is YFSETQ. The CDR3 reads CASSSRDSGGGSYNEQFF. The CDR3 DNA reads TGCGCCAGCAGCTCCCGGGATAGCGGCGGGGGCTCCTACAATGAGCAGTTCTTC. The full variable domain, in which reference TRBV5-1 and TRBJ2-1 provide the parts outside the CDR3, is KAGVTQTPRYLIKTRGQQVTLSCSPISGHRSVSWYQQTPGQGLQFLFEYFSETQRNKGNFPGRFSGRQFSNSRSEMNVSTLELGDSALYLCASSSRDSGGGSYNEQFFGPGTRLTVL.

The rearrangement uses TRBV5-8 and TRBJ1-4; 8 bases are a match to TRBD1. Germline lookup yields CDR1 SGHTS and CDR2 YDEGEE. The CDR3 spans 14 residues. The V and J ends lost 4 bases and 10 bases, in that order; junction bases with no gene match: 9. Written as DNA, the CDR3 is TGTGCCAGCAGCCTCCCGGACAGGGCCGGAAAACTGTTTTTT. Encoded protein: CASSLPDRAGKLFF.

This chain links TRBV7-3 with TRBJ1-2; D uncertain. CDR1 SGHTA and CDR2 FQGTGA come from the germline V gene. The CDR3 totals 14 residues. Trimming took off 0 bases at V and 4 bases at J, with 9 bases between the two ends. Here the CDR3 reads CASSLTSQAYGYTF. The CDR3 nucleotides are TGTGCCAGCAGCTTAACCAGTCAGGCCTATGGCTACACCTTC.

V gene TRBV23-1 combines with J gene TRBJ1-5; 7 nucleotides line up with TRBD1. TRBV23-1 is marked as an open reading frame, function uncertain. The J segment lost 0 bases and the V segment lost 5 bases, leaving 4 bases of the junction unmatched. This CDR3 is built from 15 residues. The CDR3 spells CASSYRGPSNQPQHF. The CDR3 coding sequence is TGCGCCAGCAGTTACAGGGGACCTAGCAATCAGCCCCAGCATTTT.

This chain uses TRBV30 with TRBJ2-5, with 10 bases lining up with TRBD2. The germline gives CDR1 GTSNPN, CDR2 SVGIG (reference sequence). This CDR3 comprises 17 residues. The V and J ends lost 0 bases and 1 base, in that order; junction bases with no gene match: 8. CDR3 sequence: CAWSVRTSGGFQETQYF. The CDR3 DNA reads TGTGCCTGGAGTGTACGGACTAGCGGCGGATTCCAAGAGACCCAGTACTTC.

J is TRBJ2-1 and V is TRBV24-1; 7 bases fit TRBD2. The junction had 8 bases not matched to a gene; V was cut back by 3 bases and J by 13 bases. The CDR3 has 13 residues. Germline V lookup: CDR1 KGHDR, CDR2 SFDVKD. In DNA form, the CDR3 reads TGTGCCACCAGTGATGGAGGACTAGTTCACCAGTTCTTC. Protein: CATSDGGLVHQFF.

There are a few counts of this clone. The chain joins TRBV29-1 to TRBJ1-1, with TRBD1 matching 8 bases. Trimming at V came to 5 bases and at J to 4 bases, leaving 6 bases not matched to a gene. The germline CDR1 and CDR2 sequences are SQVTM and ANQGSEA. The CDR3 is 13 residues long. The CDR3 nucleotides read TGCAGCGTTAACACAGGGGGGCCCACTGAAGCTTTCTTT. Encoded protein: CSVNTGGPTEAFF. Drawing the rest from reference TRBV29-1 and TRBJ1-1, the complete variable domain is SAVISQKPSRDICQRGTSLTIQCQVDSQVTMMFWYRQQPGQSLTLIATANQGSEATYESGFVIDKFPISRPNLTFSTLTVSNMSPEDSSIYLCSVNTGGPTEAFFGQGTRLTVV.

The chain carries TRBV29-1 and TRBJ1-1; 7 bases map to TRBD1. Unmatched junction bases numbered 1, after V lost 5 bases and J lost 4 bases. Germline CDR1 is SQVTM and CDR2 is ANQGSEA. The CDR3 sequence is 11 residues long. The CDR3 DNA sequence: TGCAGCGTTTACAGGGGCACTGAAGCTTTCTTT. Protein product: CSVYRGTEAFF.

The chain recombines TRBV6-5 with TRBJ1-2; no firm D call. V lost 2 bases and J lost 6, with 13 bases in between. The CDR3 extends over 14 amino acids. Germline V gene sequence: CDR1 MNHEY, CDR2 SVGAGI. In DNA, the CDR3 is TGTGCCAGCAGTTACACCCGACTCTTTGATGGCTACACCTTC. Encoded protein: CASSYTRLFDGYTF.

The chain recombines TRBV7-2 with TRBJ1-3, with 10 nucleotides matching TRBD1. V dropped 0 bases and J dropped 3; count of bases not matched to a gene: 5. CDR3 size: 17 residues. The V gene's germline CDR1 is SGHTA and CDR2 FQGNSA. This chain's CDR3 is CASSLAGTGVGGNTIYF. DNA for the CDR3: TGTGCCAGCAGCTTAGCTGGGACAGGGGTCGGTGGAAACACCATATATTTT.

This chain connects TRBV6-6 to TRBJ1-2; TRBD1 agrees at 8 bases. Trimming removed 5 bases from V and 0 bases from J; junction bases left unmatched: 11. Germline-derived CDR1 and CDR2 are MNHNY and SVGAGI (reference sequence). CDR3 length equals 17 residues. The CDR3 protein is CASSRRRTGLTNYGYTF. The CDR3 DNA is TGTGCCAGCAGTCGTCGCCGGACAGGGCTGACTAACTATGGCTACACCTTC.

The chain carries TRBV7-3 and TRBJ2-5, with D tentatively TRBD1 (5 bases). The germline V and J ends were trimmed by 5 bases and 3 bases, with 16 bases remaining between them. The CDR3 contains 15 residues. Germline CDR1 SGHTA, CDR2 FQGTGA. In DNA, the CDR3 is TGTGCCAGCAGCACTTTGGGGCGGAAAGAAGAGACCCAGTACTTC. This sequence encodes CASSTLGRKEETQYF.

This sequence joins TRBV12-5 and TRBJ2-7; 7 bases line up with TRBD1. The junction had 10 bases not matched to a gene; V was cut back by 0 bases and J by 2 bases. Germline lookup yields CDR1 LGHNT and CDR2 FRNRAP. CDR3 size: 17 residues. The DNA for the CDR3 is TGTGCTAGTGGTTTGGTTCTAGGACAGGCCAGAGCCTACGAGCAGTACTTC. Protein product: CASGLVLGQARAYEQYF.

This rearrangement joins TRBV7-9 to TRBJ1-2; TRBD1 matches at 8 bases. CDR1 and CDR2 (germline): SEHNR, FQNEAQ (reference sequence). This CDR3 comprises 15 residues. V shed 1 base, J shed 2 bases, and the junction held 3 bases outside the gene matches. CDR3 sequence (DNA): TGTGCCAGCAGCTTAGGGGACAGGATAAACTATGGCTACACCTTC. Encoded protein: CASSLGDRINYGYTF.

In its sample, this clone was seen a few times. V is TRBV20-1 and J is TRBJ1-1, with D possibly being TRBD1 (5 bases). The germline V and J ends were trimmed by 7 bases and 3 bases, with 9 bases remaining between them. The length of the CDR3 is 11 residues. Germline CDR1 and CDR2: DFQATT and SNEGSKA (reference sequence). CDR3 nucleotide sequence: TGCAGTGGGGGGAGGGACACTGAAGCTTTCTTT. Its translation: CSGGRDTEAFF.

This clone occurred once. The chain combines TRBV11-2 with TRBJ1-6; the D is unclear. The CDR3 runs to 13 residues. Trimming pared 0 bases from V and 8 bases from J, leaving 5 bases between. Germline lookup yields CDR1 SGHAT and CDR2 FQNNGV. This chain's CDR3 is CASSLEADSPLHF. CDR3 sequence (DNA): TGTGCCAGCAGCTTAGAAGCGGATTCACCCCTCCACTTT.